These T cell receptor beta chains were read from a single sample in a study of cytomegalovirus exposure and HLA in healthy donors. Repertoires were generated with immunoSEQ multiplex PCR, while TCRdb's copy carries only in-frame clones and drops some. The sample contains around 180,000 clones, around 80% of which appear only once. Material: PBMCs. These receptors all come from a woman aged 25 to 39 in good health and CMV-seropositive. Each CDR3 is given with its conserved first and last residue. Fields, in order: clone size, J gene, V gene, D gene, CDR3 protein, CDR3 DNA. The D gene is left open where the match is weak. Size tells how often a clone was seen (once, few, many) or the class of an expanded clone, and some rows leave it out.

size: -; J: TRBJ1-3; V: TRBV2; D: -; CDR3: CASTPGSGNTIYF; DNA: TGTGCCAGCACCCCCGGCTCTGGAAACACCATATATTTT
size: -; J: TRBJ2-7; V: TRBV19; D: -; CDR3: CTEKEVEKEINREQYF; DNA: TGCACCGAAAAGGAGGTTGAAAAGGAGATCAACCGCGAGCAGTACTTC
size: -; J: TRBJ2-1; V: TRBV10-2; D: -; CDR3: CASSEPSPQQGKDEQFF; DNA: TGCGCCAGCAGTGAGCCCTCTCCTCAGCAGGGGAAAGATGAGCAGTTCTTC
size: -; J: TRBJ1-4; V: TRBV30; D: -; CDR3: CAWSVLGQREKLFF; DNA: TGTGCCTGGAGTGTACTTGGACAACGGGAAAAACTGTTTTTT
size: -; J: TRBJ1-5; V: TRBV27; D: -; CDR3: CASSLKGAAIVSNQPQHF; DNA: TGTGCCAGCAGTTTGAAAGGAGCTGCTATAGTTAGCAATCAGCCCCAGCATTTT
size: -; J: TRBJ1-1; V: TRBV30; D: -; CDR3: CAWSVQLNTEAFF; DNA: TGTGCCTGGAGTGTACAGCTGAACACTGAAGCTTTCTTT
size: once; J: TRBJ1-5; V: TRBV28; D: TRBD1; CDR3: CASSGTASNQPQHF; DNA: TGTGCCAGCAGTGGGACAGCTAGTAATCAGCCCCAGCATTTT
size: -; J: TRBJ2-1; V: TRBV28; D: -; CDR3: CASSFGPWRRRISNEQFF; DNA: TGTGCCAGCAGTTTTGGCCCTTGGCGGAGGAGGATTTCCAATGAGCAGTTCTTC
size: -; J: TRBJ2-5; V: TRBV9; D: -; CDR3: CASSVAPAGQETQYF; DNA: TGTGCCAGCAGCGTAGCCCCTGCGGGCCAAGAGACCCAGTACTTC
size: -; J: TRBJ2-6; V: TRBV28; D: TRBD1; CDR3: CASRSSWTGNSGANVLTF; DNA: TGTGCCAGCCGCTCTTCGTGGACAGGGAACTCTGGGGCCAACGTCCTGACTTTC
size: -; J: TRBJ2-5; V: TRBV19; D: -; CDR3: CASSIGPSGSGQETQYF; DNA: TGTGCCAGTAGTATAGGCCCCTCGGGTAGCGGCCAAGAGACCCAGTACTTC
size: few; J: TRBJ2-3; V: TRBV11-3; D: TRBD2; CDR3: CASSLDGTRTDTQYF; DNA: TGTGCCAGCAGCTTAGACGGGACTAGAACAGATACGCAGTATTTT
size: -; J: TRBJ2-1; V: TRBV10-3; D: TRBD2; CDR3: CAITSGGVQGRAPYNEQFF; DNA: TGTGCCATCACCTCGGGGGGGGTCCAGGGAAGAGCACCCTACAATGAGCAGTTCTTC
size: -; J: TRBJ1-1; V: TRBV14; D: -; CDR3: CASSSFMGATEAFF; DNA: TGTGCCAGCTCCTCCTTTATGGGGGCCACTGAAGCTTTCTTT
size: -; J: TRBJ2-7; V: TRBV27; D: TRBD2; CDR3: CASSLFAGGTYEQYF; DNA: TGTGCCAGCAGTTTATTTGCGGGAGGAACCTACGAGCAGTACTTC
size: few; J: TRBJ2-2; V: TRBV5-4; D: TRBD1; CDR3: CASSADRGLTGELFF; DNA: TGTGCCAGCAGCGCGGACAGGGGGCTCACCGGGGAGCTGTTTTTT
size: once; J: TRBJ1-1; V: TRBV19; D: -; CDR3: CASSIDTQGRVAFF; DNA: TGTGCCAGTAGTATAGACACTCAGGGGAGAGTTGCTTTCTTT
size: -; J: TRBJ2-7; V: TRBV29-1; D: -; CDR3: CSVEFPQGGPYEQYF; DNA: TGCAGCGTTGAATTCCCCCAGGGAGGACCCTACGAGCAGTACTTC
size: -; J: TRBJ2-1; V: TRBV7-8; D: -; CDR3: CASSSRVPALPSNEQFF; DNA: TGTGCCAGCAGCAGCCGGGTGCCGGCACTACCAAGTAATGAGCAGTTCTTC
size: -; J: TRBJ1-1; V: TRBV19; D: TRBD1; CDR3: CASSIWEDRGLNTEAFF; DNA: TGTGCCAGTAGTATTTGGGAGGACAGGGGGCTCAACACTGAAGCTTTCTTT
size: -; J: TRBJ2-1; V: TRBV2; D: -; CDR3: CASSEEGGAYNEQFF; DNA: TGTGCCAGCAGTGAGGAAGGGGGGGCATACAATGAGCAGTTCTTC
size: few; J: TRBJ2-6; V: TRBV28; D: -; CDR3: CASSSFVSGANVLTF; DNA: TGTGCCAGCAGTTCGTTCGTCTCTGGGGCCAACGTCCTGACTTTC
size: -; J: TRBJ2-7; V: TRBV7-2; D: TRBD2; CDR3: CASSISGSYYEQYF; DNA: TGTGCCAGCAGCATTAGCGGGAGTTATTACGAGCAGTACTTC
size: -; J: TRBJ2-7; V: TRBV19; D: -; CDR3: CASSAEGYYEQYF; DNA: TGTGCCAGTAGTGCGGAGGGGTACTACGAGCAGTACTTC
size: -; J: TRBJ1-1; V: TRBV6-5; D: TRBD1; CDR3: CASSYQGTGKNTEAFF; DNA: TGTGCCAGCAGTTACCAAGGGACAGGGAAGAACACTGAAGCTTTCTTT
size: -; J: TRBJ2-1; V: TRBV4-2; D: -; CDR3: CASSQALYDEQFF; DNA: TGTGCCAGCAGCCAAGCCTTGTATGATGAGCAGTTCTTC
size: -; J: TRBJ1-5; V: TRBV11-2; D: -; CDR3: CASSLGSLPNQPQHF; DNA: TGTGCCAGCAGCTTAGGATCGCTACCCAATCAGCCCCAGCATTTT
size: -; J: TRBJ2-7; V: TRBV11-3; D: TRBD2; CDR3: CASSLQASGRANAYEQYF; DNA: TGTGCCAGCAGCTTACAAGCTAGCGGGAGGGCGAACGCCTACGAGCAGTACTTC
size: -; J: TRBJ2-1; V: TRBV15; D: TRBD2; CDR3: CATSRVGTSSNEQFF; DNA: TGTGCCACCAGCAGAGTAGGGACTAGCAGCAATGAGCAGTTCTTC
size: -; J: TRBJ1-1; V: TRBV19; D: TRBD1; CDR3: CASSANQGVDTEAFF; DNA: TGTGCCAGTAGTGCCAACCAGGGGGTTGACACTGAAGCTTTCTTT
size: few; J: TRBJ2-5; V: TRBV7-6; D: -; CDR3: CASSFSDLYQETQYF; DNA: TGTGCCAGCAGCTTCAGCGACCTGTACCAAGAGACCCAGTACTTC
size: -; J: TRBJ2-1; V: TRBV5-6; D: TRBD2; CDR3: CASSLAGGPHNEQFF; DNA: TGTGCCAGCAGCCTAGCGGGAGGGCCCCACAATGAGCAGTTCTTC
size: -; J: TRBJ2-1; V: TRBV4-3; D: TRBD2; CDR3: CASSQAGGSYNEQFF; DNA: TGCGCCAGCAGCCAAGCGGGGGGCTCCTACAATGAGCAGTTCTTC
size: -; J: TRBJ2-5; V: TRBV15; D: -; CDR3: CATSRVGDQETQYF; DNA: TGTGCCACCAGCAGAGTAGGGGATCAAGAGACCCAGTACTTC
size: few; J: TRBJ2-1; V: TRBV28; D: TRBD2; CDR3: CASSLRRVAGPTPNEQFF; DNA: TGTGCCAGCAGTTTAAGGCGGGTAGCGGGCCCAACGCCCAATGAGCAGTTCTTC
size: once; J: TRBJ2-5; V: TRBV7-9; D: -; CDR3: CASSLARTGLGETQYF; DNA: TGTGCCAGCAGCTTAGCCCGTACAGGGTTAGGAGAGACCCAGTACTTC
size: -; J: TRBJ2-1; V: TRBV5-4; D: -; CDR3: CASSGVGRNEQFF; DNA: TGTGCCAGCAGCGGGGTGGGGAGAAATGAGCAGTTCTTC
size: -; J: TRBJ2-5; V: TRBV7-8; D: -; CDR3: CASSLTGLVETQYF; DNA: TGTGCCAGCAGCTTAACCGGGTTAGTGGAGACCCAGTACTTC
size: few; J: TRBJ2-6; V: TRBV5-6; D: -; CDR3: CASSLPGQSSGANVLTF; DNA: TGTGCCAGCAGCCTACCGGGACAAAGCTCTGGGGCCAACGTCCTGACTTTC
size: -; J: TRBJ2-1; V: TRBV19; D: TRBD2; CDR3: CASSIAGGTYNEQFF; DNA: TGTGCCAGTAGTATAGCGGGAGGGACCTACAATGAGCAGTTCTTC
size: few; J: TRBJ1-2; V: TRBV28; D: -; CDR3: CASSLWQGPTPYGYTF; DNA: TGTGCCAGCAGTTTATGGCAGGGCCCAACACCTTATGGCTACACCTTC
size: -; J: TRBJ2-2; V: TRBV7-8; D: -; CDR3: CASRLERADTGELFF; DNA: TGTGCCAGCAGGTTGGAGAGGGCAGACACCGGGGAGCTGTTTTTT
size: -; J: TRBJ1-2; V: TRBV7-6; D: -; CDR3: CASSGVGGYGYTF; DNA: TGTGCCAGCAGCGGAGTGGGGGGCTATGGCTACACCTTC
size: -; J: TRBJ2-1; V: TRBV6-1; D: TRBD2; CDR3: CASSEVASGSWHEQFF; DNA: TGTGCCAGCAGTGAAGTTGCTAGCGGGAGTTGGCATGAGCAGTTCTTC